A single sample is the source of the 21 T cell receptor beta chains below, sequenced in a study of blood T cell repertoires in COVID-19 (dated by TCRdb to the early 2020s). Library creation used the immunoSEQ multiplex PCR assay. TCRdb carries this immuneACCESS record with in-frame sequences only. Its versions omit some clonotypes, under half of them owing to an unresolved V gene in the studies checked, with the rest unexplained. Counted in this sample were fewer than 65,000 clones; 75% to 90% of them appeared once. The ten most abundant clones make up roughly 6.7% of the sample. Material for sequencing was peripheral blood. The receptors were gathered from a man aged 60-69 years with acute or convalescent COVID-19.

This rearrangement joins TRBV6-1 to TRBJ2-1, with a possible D match to TRBD2 (7 bases). CDR1 and CDR2 (germline): MNHNS, SASEGT. The germline V and J ends were trimmed by 2 bases and 4 bases, with 12 bases remaining between them. This CDR3 has 15 amino acids. The CDR3 sequence is CASSERGGPYNEQFF. CDR3 coding DNA: TGTGCCAGCAGTGAAAGGGGGGGTCCTTACAATGAGCAGTTCTTC.

The CDR3 DNA is TGTGCCACCAGCAGAGATTCAAACACAGGGGTAGGCAATCAGCCCCAGCATTTT. This codes for CATSRDSNTGVGNQPQHF. The chain joins TRBV15 to TRBJ1-5; 7 nucleotides align to TRBD1. Per the germline V gene, CDR1 is LNHNV and CDR2 is YYDKDF (reference sequence). The CDR3 is made up of 18 amino acids. V gave up 0 bases and J gave up 2 bases; unmatched junction bases: 10.

Points on this clone: Other nucleotide sequences in the sample specify the same CDR3. This sequence joins TRBV24-1 and TRBJ2-1; D remains unclear. V gave up 2 bases and J gave up 3 bases, with 7 bases separating them. Germline CDR1 reads KGHDR; CDR2 reads SFDVKD. CDR3 length: 14 amino acids. The CDR3 nucleotides read TGTGCCACCAGTGATTCATCGGGCTACAATGAGCAGTTCTTC. Translation: CATSDSSGYNEQFF.

The V gene is TRBV5-1, the J gene TRBJ1-1, with D possibly being TRBD1 (5 bases). There are 16 residues in the CDR3. V lost 0 bases, J lost 3 bases, and 15 bases lay in between. Germline V gene data show CDR1 as SGHRS and CDR2 as YFSETQ. The CDR3 reads CASSLGTGEADTEAFF. CDR3 DNA sequence: TGCGCCAGCAGCTTGGGGACGGGGGAGGCGGACACTGAAGCTTTCTTT.

This chain joins TRBV9 and TRBJ2-7, with D perhaps TRBD1 (6 bases). With 0 bases removed from V and 2 bases from J, the gap between germline ends came to 12 bases. There are 15 residues in the CDR3. Germline values: CDR1 SGDLS, CDR2 YYNGEE. This CDR3 is CASSVEGGDTYEQYF. DNA for the CDR3: TGTGCCAGCAGCGTAGAAGGGGGAGACACCTACGAGCAGTACTTC.

CDR3: CAWSTGQGAYEQYF. CDR3 DNA sequence: TGTGCCTGGAGCACGGGACAGGGGGCCTACGAGCAGTACTTC. The genes are TRBV30 and TRBJ2-7; 11 positions match TRBD1. CDR1 and CDR2 from the germline V gene are GTSNPN and SVGIG (reference sequence). The CDR3 has 14 residues. V dropped 3 bases and J dropped 2; count of bases not matched to a gene: 3.

The chain recombines TRBV6-1 with TRBJ1-3; no clear D gene. V was pared by 2 bases and J by 2 bases, with 13 bases between. Germline CDR1 MNHNS, CDR2 SASEGT. The CDR3 is 16 amino acids. The CDR3: CASSERSVTAGNTIYF. The CDR3, as DNA: TGTGCCAGCAGTGAACGTTCGGTTACTGCTGGAAACACCATATATTTT.

This chain uses TRBV12-3 or TRBV12-4 with TRBJ1-5; D not certain. The V gene lost 3 bases and the J gene lost 6 bases, with 6 bases spanning the gap. The CDR3 is 12 residues long. CDR3 in DNA: TGTGCCAGCAGTTTTTCCGGTCAGCCCCAGCATTTT. Its protein product is CASSFSGQPQHF.

The chain combines TRBV19 with TRBJ2-7; 8 bases are shared with TRBD1. The germline V gene encodes CDR1 LNHDA and CDR2 SQIVND (reference sequence). Trimming took 3 bases from V and 4 from J; bases not matched to a gene: 8. The CDR3 has 15 amino acids. For the CDR3, the DNA is TGTGCCAGTAGTATCACGGCAGGGGGCTTATACGAGCAGTACTTC. It translates to CASSITAGGLYEQYF.

This clone came up a few times. Written as DNA, the CDR3 is TGTGCCAGCAGTTTACAGGGACTAGCGATTGGGGAGACCCAGTACTTC. Residues: CASSLQGLAIGETQYF. This sequence joins TRBV27 and TRBJ2-5; 10 bases are shared with TRBD2. The V and J ends lost 2 bases and 5 bases, in that order; junction bases with no gene match: 8. The CDR3 is 16 amino acids. Germline values: CDR1 MNHEY, CDR2 SMNVEV (reference sequence).

The V and J genes are TRBV25-1 and TRBJ2-1; 7 positions match TRBD2. Per the germline V gene, CDR1 is MGHDK and CDR2 is SYGVNS. V lost 7 bases to trimming and J lost 5 bases; unmatched junction nucleotides: 11. The CDR3 runs 15 residues. For the CDR3, the DNA is TGTGCCAGCACCCCCGGGGGGTCCCCTCACAATGAGCAGTTCTTC. The encoded protein is CASTPGGSPHNEQFF.

This chain connects TRBV14 to TRBJ2-3; no firm D call. Germline values: CDR1 SGHDN, CDR2 FVKESK. Deletions cut 3 bases from V and 3 bases from J, with 13 bases between. The CDR3 loop spans 15 amino acids. CDR3 sequence (DNA): TGTGCCAGCAGCCAGCAACTACTGGCGACAGATACGCAGTATTTT. Its translation: CASSQQLLATDTQYF.

This chain links TRBV7-8 with TRBJ2-7, with D perhaps TRBD2 (5 bases). Germline loops: CDR1 SGHVS, CDR2 FQNEAQ. The V end lost 5 bases, the J end lost 2 bases, and 13 bases lay between the germline ends. There are 14 residues in the CDR3. Written as DNA, the CDR3 is TGTGCCAGCAGCCTTTTGAGGGTACCCTACGAGCAGTACTTC. It yields the protein CASSLLRVPYEQYF.

V usage is TRBV6-6 and J usage is TRBJ2-1; 9 bases align to TRBD2. The germline V gene has CDR1 MNHNY and CDR2 SVGAGI (reference sequence). The V gene end was trimmed by 5 bases and the J gene end by 12 bases; junction bases not matched to a gene: 20. The CDR3 extends over 17 amino acids. The CDR3 sequence is CASSPTPQSGRMRGQFF. In nucleotides, the CDR3 is TGTGCCAGCAGTCCGACTCCTCAGAGCGGGAGGATGAGGGGGCAGTTCTTC.

The gene calls are TRBV2 and TRBJ1-4; 8 bases are shared with TRBD1. Trimming at V came to 6 bases and at J to 7 bases, leaving 7 bases not matched to a gene. Germline V gene lookup returns CDR1 SNHLY and CDR2 FYNNEI. The CDR3 consists of 14 residues. CDR3 DNA: TGTGCCAGCAGGCCAACAGGGGGTGGTGAAAAACTGTTTTTT. Translation: CASRPTGGGEKLFF.

V usage is TRBV27 and J usage is TRBJ2-7; no firm D call. Trimming cost V 0 bases and J 5 bases, with 11 bases left between them. In germline, CDR1 is MNHEY, CDR2 SMNVEV (reference sequence). CDR3 size: 14 residues. CDR3 sequence (DNA): TGTGCCAGCAGTTTATCTAGAAATTTGCACGAGCAGTACTTC. It yields the protein CASSLSRNLHEQYF.

The rearrangement links TRBV28 to TRBJ2-7; D call uncertain. Trimming left V 2 bases short and J 6 bases short, with 8 bases between. CDR1 and CDR2 (germline): MDHEN, SYDVKM. CDR3 size: 12 residues. The CDR3 is CASSLGPGEQYF. In DNA, the CDR3 is TGTGCCAGCAGTTTAGGCCCTGGCGAGCAGTACTTC.

This chain joins TRBV19 and TRBJ1-1; 7 bases fit TRBD1. V was clipped by 6 bases and J by 5 bases; unmatched bases: 12. The CDR3 is 15 residues long. CDR1 is LNHDA, CDR2 SQIVND, per germline (reference sequence). In DNA form, the CDR3 reads TGTGCCAGTAGGGGGACCGGACAGGAATTTACTGAAGCTTTCTTT. Protein product: CASRGTGQEFTEAFF.

The chain carries TRBV21-1 and TRBJ2-3; the table's D call, TRBD2, was not checked against the DNA. TRBV21-1 corresponds to a pseudogene. The CDR3 is made up of 15 amino acids. CDR3 region: CASSKGGQPLDTQYF. In DNA form, the CDR3 reads TGTGCCAGCAGCAAAGGAGGGCAGCCCCTAGATACGCAGTATTTT.

The chain is built from TRBV7-8 and TRBJ2-6; 7 positions match TRBD1. CDR3 size: 17 residues. Germline V lookup: CDR1 SGHVS, CDR2 FQNEAQ. With 5 bases clipped from V and 3 bases from J, the junction kept 10 bases outside the gene matches. The CDR3 DNA reads TGTGCCAGCAGCCCACGGGACAGCCGTCTTGGGGCCAACGTCCTGACTTTC. This gives the protein CASSPRDSRLGANVLTF.

The rearrangement uses TRBV28 and TRBJ1-5; tentatively, D is TRBD1 (5 bases). The CDR3 length is 13 residues. Germline CDR1 reads MDHEN; CDR2 reads SYDVKM. This chain's CDR3 is CAHRRGADQPQHF. CDR3 bases: TGTGCTCACCGTAGGGGCGCGGATCAGCCCCAGCATTTT.